Below, 19 T cell receptor beta chains from the same sample are listed, as sequenced in a study of T-cell reconstitution after alpha-beta-depleted transplantation in children (dated by TCRdb to the mid-2010s). The library relied on PCR. The sequencing machine was an Illumina HiSeq 2500. Molecular barcoding was employed in the preparation of TCR libraries, with unique molecular identifiers being used to normalize TCRbeta repertoire quantification. TCRdb passed the public sequencing reads through fastp at Q25 and MiXCR, retaining productive beta sequences. Every entry covers one CDR3 protein and lists the most common genes and DNA from its rows. The sample table shows roughly 500,000 distinct CDR3 sequences, and about 17% are seen once. The leading ten clones occupy 3% to 4% of the sample. The source material was PBMCs from the stem cell graft donor, sampled from the stem cell graft. All receptors come from a human donor who donated a stem cell graft to a child with acute lymphoblastic leukemia.

This rearrangement joins TRBV3-1 to TRBJ1-1; possibly TRBD1 for D (6 bases). Trimming left V 5 bases short and J 7 bases short, with 14 bases between. The CDR3 covers 13 residues. The V gene's germline CDR1 is LGHDT and CDR2 YNNKEL (reference sequence). The CDR3 loop reads CASSSQGQGEAFF. The DNA for the CDR3 is TGTGCCAGCAGCTCCCAGGGGCAGGGTGAAGCTTTCTTT.

The chain carries TRBV27 and TRBJ2-3; D gene ambiguous. The CDR3 contains 14 residues. V lost 3 bases and J lost 0, with 7 bases in between. Germline CDR1 is MNHEY and CDR2 is SMNVEV (reference sequence). The CDR3 DNA sequence: TGTGCCAGCAGTTTCCCCTCTAGCACAGATACGCAGTATTTT. Translated: CASSFPSSTDTQYF.

The chain carries TRBV7-2 and TRBJ2-4; no definite D call. V gave up 3 bases and J gave up 10 bases, with 10 bases separating them. The CDR3 has 12 residues. Germline CDR1 reads SGHTA; CDR2 reads FQGNSA. The CDR3: CASSFDRGIQYF. DNA of the CDR3: TGTGCCAGCAGCTTCGACCGAGGAATTCAGTACTTC. Combining the CDR3 with reference TRBV7-2 and TRBJ2-4 gives the whole variable domain GAGVSQSPSNKVTEKGKDVELRCDPISGHTALYWYRQSLGQGLEFLIYFQGNSAPDKSGLPSDRFSAERTGGSVSTLTIQRTQQEDSAVYLCASSFDRGIQYFGAGTRLSVL.

In this sample, this clonotype turned up a few times. The chain recombines TRBV5-6 with TRBJ2-7, with D perhaps TRBD2 (6 bases). V shed 4 bases and J shed 4 bases, with 15 bases lying between them. The CDR3 contains 14 residues. The germline V gene encodes CDR1 SGHDT and CDR2 YYEEEE. The CDR3 DNA reads as TGTGCCAGCAGCGTCCCGGGACTGAGTTACGAGCAGTACTTC. This codes for CASSVPGLSYEQYF.

This clonotype turned up a few times. The chain has TRBV29-1 and TRBJ2-2; no firm D call. The CDR3 totals 13 residues. Germline V gene sequence: CDR1 SQVTM, CDR2 ANQGSEA. V lost 5 bases and J 3 bases, leaving 10 bases between the germline ends. This chain's CDR3 is CSVQVWDTGELFF. In DNA, the CDR3 is TGCAGCGTTCAGGTGTGGGACACCGGGGAGCTGTTTTTT.

This clonotype was seen more than once but under ten times. The CDR3 nucleotides are TGTGCCAGCAGCTTAGGACTAGCGCCAGAGACCCAGTACTTC. It encodes CASSLGLAPETQYF. The J gene is TRBJ2-5, the V gene TRBV7-9, with TRBD2 matching over 8 bases. Germline V gives CDR1 SEHNR, CDR2 FQNEAQ (reference sequence). The J segment lost 4 bases and the V segment lost 1 base, leaving 2 bases of the junction unmatched. The CDR3 covers 14 residues.

V usage is TRBV7-9 and J usage is TRBJ2-3, with D perhaps TRBD2 (6 bases). CDR1 is SEHNR and CDR2 is FQNEAQ in the germline V gene (reference sequence). CDR3 length equals 13 residues. The V end lost 5 bases, the J end lost 4 bases, and 10 bases lay between the germline ends. The CDR3 loop is CASSTDYPDTQYF. Written as DNA, the CDR3 is TGTGCCAGCAGCACGGACTACCCAGATACGCAGTATTTT.

The genes are TRBV20-1 and TRBJ1-2, with 9 bases aligning to TRBD1. The J segment lost 0 bases and the V segment lost 2 bases, leaving 7 bases of the junction unmatched. Per germline, CDR1 DFQATT and CDR2 SNEGSKA (reference sequence). The CDR3 covers 16 residues. The CDR3 protein is CSARPGQGRTNYGYTF. CDR3 DNA sequence: TGCAGTGCTAGACCGGGACAGGGTCGAACTAACTATGGCTACACCTTC.

This clonotype showed up just a few times. The chain recombines TRBV2 with TRBJ2-1, with TRBD1 as a possible D gene (6 bases). This CDR3 comprises 11 residues. Germline assignment: CDR1 SNHLY and CDR2 FYNNEI. The V gene lost 4 bases and the J gene lost 10 bases, with 8 bases spanning the gap. The CDR3 sequence: CASSAGAEQFF. As DNA, the CDR3 is TGTGCCAGCAGTGCAGGGGCCGAGCAGTTCTTC.

The rearrangement links TRBV10-3 to TRBJ2-1, with 9 bases fitting TRBD1. Germline assignment: CDR1 ENHRY and CDR2 SYGVKD. The V gene end was trimmed by 5 bases and the J gene end by 2 bases; junction bases not matched to a gene: 13. The CDR3 runs 18 residues. The CDR3 region is CAISLTEEDRGPYNEQFF. The CDR3 bases are TGTGCCATCAGTCTTACGGAAGAGGACAGGGGTCCCTACAATGAGCAGTTCTTC.

The chain carries TRBV7-8 and TRBJ2-1; 7 nucleotides line up with TRBD1. V gave up 1 base and J gave up 8 bases; unmatched junction bases: 5. The CDR3 is 14 residues long. Germline V CDR1 and CDR2: SGHVS, FQNEAQ. CDR3: CASSLVATGYEQFF. In nucleotides, the CDR3 is TGTGCCAGCAGCTTAGTAGCGACAGGGTATGAGCAGTTCTTC.

A few counts support this clonotype. This chain links TRBV9 with TRBJ2-7, with 10 nucleotides matching TRBD2. This CDR3 is built from 17 residues. With V trimmed by 0 bases and J by 1 base, 7 bases remained unmatched. In germline, CDR1 is SGDLS, CDR2 YYNGEE. DNA for the CDR3: TGTGCCAGCAGCGTAGAACATTGGACTAGCGGATCCTACGAGCAGTACTTC. Its protein is CASSVEHWTSGSYEQYF.

A word on this clonotype: A read error may produce the germline difference seen at one junction end. The chain uses TRBV3-1 and TRBJ2-7; perhaps D is TRBD1 or TRBD2 (7 bases each). Germline CDR1 is LGHDT and CDR2 is YNNKEL (reference sequence). The CDR3 consists of 17 residues. CDR3 DNA: TGTGCCAGCACCCAAGATTGGGGAGGGACAGCGGTTTCCGAGCAGTACTTC. Its protein is CASTQDWGGTAVSEQYF.

This clonotype has more than one count but fewer than ten. The V and J genes are TRBV5-1 and TRBJ2-1; 12 bases match TRBD2. V was clipped by 1 base and J by 9 bases; unmatched bases: 8. The CDR3 contains 16 residues. CDR1 and CDR2 (germline): SGHRS, YFSETQ. CDR3 sequence reads: CASSLRLAGEYGEQFF. In nucleotides, the CDR3 is TGCGCCAGCAGCTTGCGACTAGCGGGAGAGTACGGTGAGCAGTTCTTC. Combining the CDR3 with reference TRBV5-1 and TRBJ2-1 gives the whole variable domain KAGVTQTPRYLIKTRGQQVTLSCSPISGHRSVSWYQQTPGQGLQFLFEYFSETQRNKGNFPGRFSGRQFSNSRSEMNVSTLELGDSALYLCASSLRLAGEYGEQFFGPGTRLTVL.

This clonotype was seen a handful of times. The V call is TRBV15, the J call TRBJ2-3; no clear D gene. The CDR3 sequence is 16 residues long. Germline V CDR1 and CDR2: LNHNV, YYDKDF (reference sequence). The V and J ends lost 2 bases and 1 base respectively, with 13 bases between them. This CDR3 is CATSRSGTMGTDTQYF. The CDR3 DNA reads as TGTGCCACCAGCAGATCGGGTACAATGGGCACAGATACGCAGTATTTT.

The chain carries TRBV5-1 and TRBJ1-2; D uncertain. The CDR3 spans 15 residues. The germline V gene encodes CDR1 SGHRS and CDR2 YFSETQ. V was clipped by 6 bases and J by 0 bases, with 15 bases between them. CDR3 loop: CASTEAPETNYGYTF. CDR3 nucleotides: TGCGCCAGCACCGAGGCCCCGGAGACTAACTATGGCTACACCTTC.

The table lists this clonotype with a few counts. The rearrangement joins TRBV19 to TRBJ2-7, with TRBD1 matching over 8 bases. The CDR3 runs 14 residues. The J segment lost 5 bases and the V segment lost 3 bases, leaving 6 bases of the junction unmatched. CDR1 LNHDA and CDR2 SQIVND come from the germline V gene (reference sequence). As DNA, the CDR3 is TGTGCCAGTAGTATTACAGGGGGATCTGACGAGCAGTACTTC. Translating gives CASSITGGSDEQYF.

In its sample, this clonotype was seen a few times. This sequence joins TRBV5-1 and TRBJ2-5; maybe TRBD1 (5 bases). This CDR3 contains 15 residues. The germline V gene encodes CDR1 SGHRS and CDR2 YFSETQ. V was trimmed by 1 base and J by 1 base, leaving 11 bases between them. CDR3 nucleotide sequence: TGCGCCAGCAGCTTGCTCCCGACAGCCCAAGAGACCCAGTACTTC. Translation: CASSLLPTAQETQYF.

This chain connects TRBV9 to TRBJ2-6, with a possible D match to TRBD1 (5 bases). The CDR3 consists of 19 residues. Germline V gives CDR1 SGDLS, CDR2 YYNGEE. Trimming took 4 bases from V and 0 from J, leaving 20 bases between them. In DNA, the CDR3 is TGTGCCAGCAGCCCCCACTCACGACAGATCTCCTCTGGGGCCAACGTCCTGACTTTC. It specifies CASSPHSRQISSGANVLTF.